This T cell receptor beta chain was recorded in a study of blood T cell repertoires in COVID-19. Overall study context: Italy, Spain and the United States were the sources of the convalescent and acute COVID-19 samples. T cells, B-cell-depleted T cells, or PBMCs provided the cDNA or gDNA that served as material.

Per the authors' pipeline: By means of reference gene primer amplification, nucleated cell counts were estimated. Some clones are missing from TCRdb's copy, which holds only in-frame ones; the method was immunoSEQ multiplex PCR. From that table come the V and J calls and clone size; the DNA was used to work out D and trimming. The sample lists nearly 250,000 clones, about 89% occurring once. The CDR3 totals 16 residues. Germline V gene sequence: CDR1 LGHNA, CDR2 YSLEER. A note on this clone: At one end the junction does not follow the germline gene, possibly because of a read error.

Material: peripheral blood. The chain is built from TRBV4-3 and TRBJ1-4; maybe TRBD1 (6 bases). The source of this sequence is an older woman who had recovered from COVID-19. The CDR3 is CASSQVGEGPRGKLFF. The CDR3 DNA reads as TGCGCCAGTAGCCAAGTCGGCGAGGGCCCTAGGGGGAAACTGTTTTTT.